This entry features one TCR beta chain sequence. Its specificity is not known. This specimen belongs to a study of prognosis after radiotherapy for stage I lung cancer. In the study overall: The study gave no patient concurrent therapy with stereotactic body radiotherapy. Overall study findings and caveats: Reportedly, TRBV and TRBJ gene usage varied with metastasis presence. In the expanded TCR clones, tumor specificity was not determined. Lower post-radiation Shannon entropy was seen in patients who went on to develop distant metastases.

From genomic DNA, two-round multiplex PCR was used to amplify TCR beta CDR3. First-round PCR employed TRBV- and TRBJ-specific primers for each gene. MiXCR, applied by TCRdb to the multiplex PCR reads, yields one record per CDR3 protein. The sample carries 13,000 to 15,000 distinct CDR3 sequences, more than 35% recorded once. The CDR3 contains 14 residues. The germline gives CDR1 MNHNS, CDR2 SASEGT. Trimming shortened V by 6 bases and J by 4 bases, and 15 bases separated the two germline ends. This sequence originates from a donor of 50 years or more with non-small cell lung cancer. The V call is TRBV6-1, the J call TRBJ1-1, with D perhaps TRBD1 (6 bases). The sample was PBMCs, taken before or after stereotactic body radiation therapy (not recorded which). The CDR3 DNA sequence: TGTGCCAGCAGCCAGAGGGGGGCAGGCACTGAAGCTTTCTTT. Amino acid sequence: CASSQRGAGTEAFF.